The entry below describes one TCR beta chain. This sample was taken from a study of blood T cell repertoires in COVID-19. Study-wide background: Cohort 3 recovered donors had two negative PCRs, clearance, or symptom resolution.

Libraries were prepared by immunoSEQ multiplex PCR; TCRdb keeps only in-frame clonotypes and omits some of them. The sample records under 150,000 clones, roughly 84% being singletons. The TCR originated in a man aged 45 to 65 in a cohort exposed to, infected with or recovered from COVID-19 (not recorded which). Sequenced sample: PBMCs or T cells enriched from blood (not recorded which).

The CDR3 sequence is CASSLAGTGARGYTF. The CDR3, as DNA: TGTGCCAGCAGCCTCGCCGGGACAGGGGCCCGTGGCTACACCTTC. V usage is TRBV7-6 and J usage is TRBJ1-2; 10 bases are a match to TRBD1. The CDR3 sequence is 15 residues long. With V trimmed by 5 bases and J by 7 bases, 10 bases remained unmatched. Germline CDR1 and CDR2: SGHVS and FNYEAQ.